This TCR beta chain was identified during a study of shared clonotypes between healthy human individuals. Looked up from germline, CDR1 is LGHNT and CDR2 is FRNRAP. The V end lost 4 bases, the J end lost 8 bases, and 11 bases lay between the germline ends. This CDR3 comprises 12 residues. The deep-level immunoSEQ assay was used. Original data processing: Owing to the provision of junction-only sequences devoid of quality scores by immunoSEQ, filtering differed. The assay was immunoSEQ multiplex PCR, and TCRdb's table has in-frame clones only and misses some. V and J calls and clone size are copied from that table; D and trimming were computed from the DNA. The sample holds about 700,000 clones, 92% seen once. Naive CD8 cells comprised CD45RO-negative, CCR7-positively selected cells, excluding terminally differentiated effector memory CD45RA+ cells. Donors comprised only Caucasian adults living in Nashville, Tennessee.

This receptor was obtained from a man aged 25-40 years in good health. The gene calls are TRBV12-5 and TRBJ1-1, with a possible D match to TRBD1 (6 bases). The sample was naive CD8+ T cells sorted from blood. The CDR3, as DNA: TGTGCTAGTGGTTCGGGACAACAAGAAGCTTTCTTT. Translating gives CASGSGQQEAFF.